What follows are 25 T cell receptor beta chains derived from one specimen sequenced in a study of cytomegalovirus exposure and HLA in healthy donors. This PCR relied on a set of 60 Vbeta primers and 13 Jbeta primers. TCRdb keeps only in-frame clones here, not all; method: immunoSEQ multiplex PCR. This table holds 150,000 to 200,000 clones, roughly 80% found once. Specimen: PBMCs. These receptors originate from a female donor in good health and CMV-seronegative.

In its sample, this clone was seen a few times. The chain links TRBV18 to TRBJ1-2; 9 bases agree with TRBD1. With 3 bases clipped from V and 5 bases from J, the junction kept 4 bases outside the gene matches. The CDR3 length is 14 residues. The germline V gene has CDR1 KGHSH and CDR2 LQKENI. The CDR3 coding sequence is TGTGCCAGCTCACCGGGACAGGGAGGGTATGGCTACACCTTC. Translation gives CASSPGQGGYGYTF.

The rearrangement uses TRBV7-2 and TRBJ2-7, with TRBD1 as a possible D gene (6 bases). CDR3 length: 15 residues. Trimming took 4 bases from V and 3 from J, leaving 16 bases between them. Germline V gives CDR1 SGHTA, CDR2 FQGNSA. CDR3 nucleotides: TGTGCCAGCAGCTCCCCGCGGCAGGGGAACTACGAGCAGTACTTC. Protein product: CASSSPRQGNYEQYF.

A note on this clone: The junction shows a germline mismatch at one end, possibly a read error. The V gene is TRBV2, the J gene TRBJ1-1; D is ambiguous. Germline loops: CDR1 SNHLY, CDR2 FYNNEI. The CDR3 runs to 12 residues. The CDR3 DNA sequence: TGTGCCAGCAGTGAAGATGGGGAGACGGTGCTTTTT. Translated: CASSEDGETVLF.

The chain recombines TRBV30 with TRBJ1-2; tentatively, D is TRBD1 (6 bases). Germline loops: CDR1 GTSNPN, CDR2 SVGIG (reference sequence). V was shortened by 3 bases and J by 8 bases, with 16 bases between the two germline ends. This CDR3 is built from 13 residues. CDR3: CAWSRQDSRGYTF. CDR3 DNA sequence: TGTGCCTGGAGCCGACAGGACTCGAGGGGCTACACCTTC. The full variable domain, completed using reference TRBV30 and TRBJ1-2, is SQTIHQWPATLVQPVGSPLSLECTVEGTSNPNLYWYRQAAGRGLQLLFYSVGIGQISSEVPQNLSASRPQDRQFILSSKKLLLSDSGFYLCAWSRQDSRGYTFGSGTRLTVV.

The rearrangement joins TRBV28 to TRBJ2-3; possibly TRBD2 for D (6 bases). The CDR3 has 14 amino acids. V was clipped by 2 bases and J by 6 bases, with 12 bases between them. Per the germline V gene, CDR1 is MDHEN and CDR2 is SYDVKM. DNA for the CDR3: TGTGCCAGCAGTTTAGGGTTTGGAGGGGATACGCAGTATTTT. Its protein is CASSLGFGGDTQYF.

V is TRBV5-1 and J is TRBJ1-1; 7 bases line up with TRBD1. V was pared by 4 bases and J by 3 bases, with 6 bases of the junction left unmatched. Looked up from germline, CDR1 is SGHRS and CDR2 is YFSETQ. The CDR3 contains 14 residues. As DNA, the CDR3 is TGCGCCAGCAGCCGCGGGACAGTTTACACTGAAGCTTTCTTT. This sequence encodes CASSRGTVYTEAFF.

The CDR3 DNA reads as TGTGCCAGCAGTTACTCTTCCGCGAACACCGGGGAGCTGTTTTTT. Encoded protein: CASSYSSANTGELFF. V is TRBV6-6 and J is TRBJ2-2, with unresolved D. CDR1 and CDR2 (germline): MNHNY, SVGAGI (reference sequence). The V end was cut by 0 bases, the J end by 0 bases, with 5 bases between. CDR3 length: 15 amino acids.

This clone has just a few counts. The germline gene is not matched at one end of the junction; a read error may be the cause. V gene TRBV15 combines with J gene TRBJ2-2, with D possibly TRBD1 on 6 matching bases. The germline gives CDR1 LNHNV, CDR2 YYDKDF (reference sequence). CDR3 length: 17 residues. The CDR3 sequence is CATSSRQASPPTRELFF. The DNA for the CDR3 is TGTGCCACCAGCAGCCGACAGGCTTCACCGCCCACCCGGGAGCTGTTTTTT.

CDR3 in DNA: TGTGCCTGGAGTGAAGGACTCCAGACAGATACGCAGTATTTT. This translates into CAWSEGLQTDTQYF. The gene calls are TRBV30 and TRBJ2-3; D possibly corresponds to TRBD2 (5 bases). CDR3 size: 14 residues. The germline V gene has CDR1 GTSNPN and CDR2 SVGIG (reference sequence). The V end lost 1 base, the J end lost 3 bases, and 11 bases lay between the germline ends. Based on the CDR3 plus reference TRBV30 and TRBJ2-3, the full variable domain is SQTIHQWPATLVQPVGSPLSLECTVEGTSNPNLYWYRQAAGRGLQLLFYSVGIGQISSEVPQNLSASRPQDRQFILSSKKLLLSDSGFYLCAWSEGLQTDTQYFGPGTRLTVL.

V gene TRBV11-2 combines with J gene TRBJ1-2; D perhaps matches TRBD1 (6 bases). Germline V CDR1 and CDR2: SGHAT, FQNNGV. CDR3 length equals 13 residues. The V end was cut by 2 bases, the J end by 4 bases, with 8 bases between. CDR3 sequence reads: CASSLQGTYGYTF. CDR3 coding DNA: TGTGCCAGCAGCTTACAGGGGACCTATGGCTACACCTTC.

The genes are TRBV27 and TRBJ2-7, with 14 bases matching TRBD2. The CDR3 sequence is 16 residues long. In germline, CDR1 is MNHEY, CDR2 SMNVEV (reference sequence). Unmatched junction bases numbered 5, after V lost 5 bases and J lost 2 bases. The CDR3 here is CASSPRTSGGTYEQYF. The CDR3 nucleotides read TGTGCCAGCAGTCCTCGGACTAGCGGGGGGACCTACGAGCAGTACTTC.

This clone was counted a few times. CDR3 amino acids: CASSLVLETQYF. CDR3 coding DNA: TGTGCCAGCAGCTTAGTTCTTGAGACCCAGTACTTC. The chain carries TRBV7-9 and TRBJ2-5; D gene unclear. Trimming took 1 base from V and 5 from J, leaving 5 bases between them. The CDR3 covers 12 residues. From germline, CDR1 is SEHNR and CDR2 FQNEAQ (reference sequence).

This chain links TRBV18 with TRBJ1-2; D possibly corresponds to TRBD1 (6 bases). Germline V gene lookup returns CDR1 KGHSH and CDR2 LQKENI. The CDR3 consists of 14 residues. V lost 6 bases and J lost 3, with 14 bases in between. DNA of the CDR3: TGTGCCAGCTCGTCCACAGGGAGGGACTATGGCTACACCTTC. Protein: CASSSTGRDYGYTF.

The chain combines TRBV7-3 with TRBJ1-1; no reliable D call. The length of the CDR3 is 13 residues. The germline V gene encodes CDR1 SGHTA and CDR2 FQGTGA. Trimming cost V 5 bases and J 5 bases, with 12 bases left between them. CDR3 in DNA: TGTGCCAGCAGCGTTACGGGGTGGACTGAAGCTTTCTTT. Translated: CASSVTGWTEAFF. Based on the CDR3 plus reference TRBV7-3 and TRBJ1-1, the full variable domain is GAGVSQTPSNKVTEKGKYVELRCDPISGHTALYWYRQSLGQGPEFLIYFQGTGAADDSGLPNDRFFAVRPEGSVSTLKIQRTERGDSAVYLCASSVTGWTEAFFGQGTRLTVV.

The chain combines TRBV4-2 with TRBJ1-2; 10 bases line up with TRBD1. Germline lookup yields CDR1 LGHNA and CDR2 YNFKEQ. V lost 1 base, J lost 4 bases, and 18 bases stayed unmatched. The CDR3 contains 20 residues. The chain's CDR3 is CASSQALFPGQGTDSYGYTF. CDR3 nucleotide sequence: TGTGCCAGCAGCCAAGCTCTATTCCCGGGACAGGGGACCGATAGCTATGGCTACACCTTC.

The gene calls are TRBV18 and TRBJ2-7; D is possibly TRBD1 (5 bases). Germline values: CDR1 KGHSH, CDR2 LQKENI. V was pared by 4 bases and J by 2 bases, with 12 bases between. This CDR3 contains 14 residues. The CDR3 region is CASSRGALTYEQYF. CDR3 nucleotides: TGTGCCAGCTCACGGGGCGCTTTAACCTACGAGCAGTACTTC.

The chain is built from TRBV5-5 and TRBJ1-4, with 7 positions matching TRBD1. The V and J ends lost 1 base and 5 bases, in that order; junction bases with no gene match: 8. The CDR3 sequence is 16 residues long. The germline gives CDR1 SGHKS, CDR2 YYEKEE (reference sequence). CDR3: CASSLRQGGTNEKLFF. The CDR3 nucleotides are TGTGCCAGCAGCTTGCGACAGGGTGGGACGAATGAAAAACTGTTTTTT.

The chain recombines TRBV15 with TRBJ1-4; D uncertain. This CDR3 is 15 amino acids long. The germline V gene encodes CDR1 LNHNV and CDR2 YYDKDF (reference sequence). V was cut by 0 bases and J by 7 bases, with 12 bases left in between. The CDR3 DNA reads as TGTGCCACCAGCAGAGATCCCACAGAAACTGAAAAACTGTTTTTT. It codes for CATSRDPTETEKLFF.

This clone was counted between two and nine times. The chain recombines TRBV5-1 with TRBJ2-1, with D possibly being TRBD1 (6 bases). Trimming left V 5 bases short and J 8 bases short, with 17 bases between. There are 14 residues in the CDR3. Germline assignment: CDR1 SGHRS and CDR2 YFSETQ. The CDR3: CASRKAGVDDEQFF. CDR3 DNA: TGCGCCAGCAGGAAAGCAGGGGTGGACGATGAGCAGTTCTTC. Full variable domain (outside the CDR3, taken from reference TRBV5-1 and TRBJ2-1): KAGVTQTPRYLIKTRGQQVTLSCSPISGHRSVSWYQQTPGQGLQFLFEYFSETQRNKGNFPGRFSGRQFSNSRSEMNVSTLELGDSALYLCASRKAGVDDEQFFGPGTRLTVL.

This clone showed up just a few times. The J gene is TRBJ2-2, the V gene TRBV11-3, with TRBD1 matching 10 bases. CDR3 length: 14 residues. With V trimmed by 4 bases and J by 6 bases, 2 bases remained unmatched. Germline CDR1 is SGHNT and CDR2 is YENEEA. The CDR3 reads CASSSDRGSGELFF. CDR3 sequence (DNA): TGTGCCAGCAGCTCGGACAGGGGGTCCGGGGAGCTGTTTTTT.

V gene TRBV1 combines with J gene TRBJ1-5. TRBV1 is classified as a pseudogene. The CDR3 has 17 residues. Written as DNA, the CDR3 is TGCACCAGCAGCCAAGAATGGGCGGGGCGGAACAATCAGCCCCAGCATTTT. Protein: CTSSQEWAGRNNQPQHF.

The chain has TRBV4-3 and TRBJ2-2; 12 nucleotides align to TRBD1. The V gene end was trimmed by 3 bases and the J gene end by 2 bases; junction bases not matched to a gene: 4. Germline values: CDR1 LGHNA, CDR2 YSLEER. This CDR3 is 17 amino acids long. CDR3 sequence: CASSQGDRGLNTGELFF. The CDR3 DNA sequence: TGCGCCAGCAGCCAGGGGGACAGGGGGCTTAACACCGGGGAGCTGTTTTTT.

The J gene is TRBJ1-2, the V gene TRBV9; D gene unclear. The V gene lost 6 bases and the J gene lost 8 bases, with 14 bases spanning the gap. This CDR3 has 12 amino acids. The germline V gene has CDR1 SGDLS and CDR2 YYNGEE. The DNA of the CDR3 is TGTGCCAGCACCAGAGACGGGTTAGGCTACACCTTC. It codes for CASTRDGLGYTF.

The V call is TRBV7-9, the J call TRBJ2-3; no clear D. The CDR3 totals 12 residues. CDR1 is SEHNR and CDR2 is FQNEAQ in the germline V gene (reference sequence). V lost 5 bases and J 5 bases, leaving 8 bases between the germline ends. CDR3 DNA sequence: TGTGCCAGCAGCCTAATTTTAGATACGCAGTATTTT. Translating it yields CASSLILDTQYF.

The CDR3 loop is CATSRDEVWLAGVTQYF. CDR3 DNA sequence: TGTGCCACCAGCAGAGATGAGGTGTGGCTAGCGGGGGTTACGCAGTATTTT. V is TRBV15 and J is TRBJ2-3; TRBD2 aligns across 10 bases. This CDR3 is 17 amino acids long. Germline V gene sequence: CDR1 LNHNV, CDR2 YYDKDF (reference sequence). V trimming: 0 bases; J trimming: 8 bases; junction bases outside the gene matches: 11.